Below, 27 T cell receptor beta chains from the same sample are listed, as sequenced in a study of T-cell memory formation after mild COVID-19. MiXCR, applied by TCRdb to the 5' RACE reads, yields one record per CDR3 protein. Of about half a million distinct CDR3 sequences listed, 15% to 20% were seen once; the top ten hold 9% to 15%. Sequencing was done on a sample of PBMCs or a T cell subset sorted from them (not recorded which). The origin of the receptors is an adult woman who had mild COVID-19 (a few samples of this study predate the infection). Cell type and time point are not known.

The CDR3, as DNA: TGCAGTGCTAGGGGTCCGGGGTCCCAGCGGCACGAGCAGTACTTC. Translating it yields CSARGPGSQRHEQYF. The chain combines TRBV20-1 with TRBJ2-7; tentatively, D is TRBD2 (5 bases). Trimming took off 3 bases at V and 5 bases at J, with 20 bases between the two ends. This CDR3 has 15 amino acids. The germline gives CDR1 DFQATT, CDR2 SNEGSKA (reference sequence).

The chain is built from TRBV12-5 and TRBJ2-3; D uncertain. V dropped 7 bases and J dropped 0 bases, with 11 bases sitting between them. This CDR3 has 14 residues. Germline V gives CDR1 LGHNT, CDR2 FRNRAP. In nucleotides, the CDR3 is TGTGCTAGTGCGCGAGGTGGAAGCACAGATACGCAGTATTTT. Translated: CASARGGSTDTQYF.

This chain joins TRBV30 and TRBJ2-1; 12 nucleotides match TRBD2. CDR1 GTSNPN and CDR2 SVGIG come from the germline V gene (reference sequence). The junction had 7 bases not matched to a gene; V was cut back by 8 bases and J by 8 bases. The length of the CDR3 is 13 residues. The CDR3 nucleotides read TGTGCCCGATCTAGCGGGGGGGTTTATGAGCAGTTCTTC. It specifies CARSSGGVYEQFF.

CDR3 sequence reads: CASSLKSASWEQYF. The CDR3 DNA reads TGTGCCAGCAGCTTAAAATCGGCTTCGTGGGAGCAGTACTTC. The chain employs TRBV7-6 and TRBJ2-7, with D hard to call. Trimming stripped 2 bases from V and 7 bases from J, with 15 bases between. The CDR3 has 14 amino acids. Germline values: CDR1 SGHVS, CDR2 FNYEAQ.

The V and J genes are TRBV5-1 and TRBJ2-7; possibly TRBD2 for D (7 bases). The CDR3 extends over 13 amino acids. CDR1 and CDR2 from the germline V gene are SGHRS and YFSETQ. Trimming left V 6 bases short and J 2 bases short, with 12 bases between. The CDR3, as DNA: TGCGCCAGCAAAGGGGGGGAGACCTACGAGCAGTACTTC. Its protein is CASKGGETYEQYF.

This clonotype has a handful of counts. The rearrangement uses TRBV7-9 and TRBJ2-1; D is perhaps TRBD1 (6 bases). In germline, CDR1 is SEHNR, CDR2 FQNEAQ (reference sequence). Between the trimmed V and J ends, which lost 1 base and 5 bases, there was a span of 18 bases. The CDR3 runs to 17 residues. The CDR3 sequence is CASSLGGQSLRDNEQFF. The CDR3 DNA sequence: TGTGCCAGCAGCTTAGGAGGACAGAGCCTAAGGGACAATGAGCAGTTCTTC.

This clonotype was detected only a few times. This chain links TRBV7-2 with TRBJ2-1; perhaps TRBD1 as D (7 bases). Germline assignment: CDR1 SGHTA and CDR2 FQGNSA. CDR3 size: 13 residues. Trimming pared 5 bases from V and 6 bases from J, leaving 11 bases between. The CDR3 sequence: CASSGGDSNEQFF. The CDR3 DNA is TGTGCCAGCAGCGGAGGGGACAGCAATGAGCAGTTCTTC.

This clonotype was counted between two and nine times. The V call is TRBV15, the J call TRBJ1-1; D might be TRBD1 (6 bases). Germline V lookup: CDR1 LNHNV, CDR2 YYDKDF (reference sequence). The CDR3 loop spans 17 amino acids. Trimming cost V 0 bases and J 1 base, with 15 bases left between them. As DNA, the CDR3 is TGTGCCACCAGCAGAGATTTGGGACACACGAAGAACACTGAAGCTTTCTTT. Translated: CATSRDLGHTKNTEAFF.

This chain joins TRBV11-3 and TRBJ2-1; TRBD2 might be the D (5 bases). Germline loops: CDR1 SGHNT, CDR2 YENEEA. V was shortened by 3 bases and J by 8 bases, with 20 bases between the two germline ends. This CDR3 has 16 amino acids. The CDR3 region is CASSFRFVAPDHEQFF. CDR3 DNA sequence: TGTGCCAGCAGCTTTCGATTTGTAGCGCCGGACCATGAGCAGTTCTTC.

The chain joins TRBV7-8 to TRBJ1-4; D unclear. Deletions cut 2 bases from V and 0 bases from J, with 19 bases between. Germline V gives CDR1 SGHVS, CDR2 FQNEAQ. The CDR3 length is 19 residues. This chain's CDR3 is CASSLMVVRSYTTNEKLFF. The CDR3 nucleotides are TGTGCCAGCAGCTTAATGGTCGTCAGGAGCTACACAACTAATGAAAAACTGTTTTTT.

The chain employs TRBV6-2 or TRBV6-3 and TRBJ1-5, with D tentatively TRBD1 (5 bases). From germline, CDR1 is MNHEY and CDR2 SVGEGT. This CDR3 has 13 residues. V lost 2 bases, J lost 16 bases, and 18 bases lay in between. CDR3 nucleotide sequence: TGTGCCAGCAGTTACCCCCCAGACAGCCTCCTTCATTTT. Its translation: CASSYPPDSLLHF.

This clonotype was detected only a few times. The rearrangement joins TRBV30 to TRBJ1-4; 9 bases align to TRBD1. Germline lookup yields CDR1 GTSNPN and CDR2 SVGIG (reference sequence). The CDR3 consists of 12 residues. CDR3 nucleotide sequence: TGTGCTCATGACAGGGGGGACGAAAAACTGTTTTTT. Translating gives CAHDRGDEKLFF. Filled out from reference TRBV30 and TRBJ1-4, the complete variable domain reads SQTIHQWPATLVQPVGSPLSLECTVEGTSNPNLYWYRQAAGRGLQLLFYSVGIGQISSEVPQNLSASRPQDRQFILSSKKLLLSDSGFYLCAHDRGDEKLFFGSGTQLSVL.

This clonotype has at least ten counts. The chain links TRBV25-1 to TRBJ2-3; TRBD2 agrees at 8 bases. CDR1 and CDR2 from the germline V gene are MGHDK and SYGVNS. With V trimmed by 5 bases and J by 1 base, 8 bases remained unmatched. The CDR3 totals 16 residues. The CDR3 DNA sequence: TGTGCCAGCAGTCCGGGGGGGCCGTTTCGCACAGATACGCAGTATTTT. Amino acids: CASSPGGPFRTDTQYF. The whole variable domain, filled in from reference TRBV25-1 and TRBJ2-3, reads EADIYQTPRYLVIGTGKKITLECSQTMGHDKMYWYQQDPGMELHLIHYSYGVNSTEKGDLSSESTVSRIRTEHFPLTLESARPSHTSQYLCASSPGGPFRTDTQYFGPGTRLTVL.

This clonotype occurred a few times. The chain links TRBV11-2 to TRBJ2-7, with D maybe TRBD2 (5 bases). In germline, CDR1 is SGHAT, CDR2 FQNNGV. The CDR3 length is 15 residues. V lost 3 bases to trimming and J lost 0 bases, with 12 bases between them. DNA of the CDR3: TGTGCCAGCAGCTTGAGGCGGGCGCGCTCCTACGAGCAGTACTTC. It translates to CASSLRRARSYEQYF.

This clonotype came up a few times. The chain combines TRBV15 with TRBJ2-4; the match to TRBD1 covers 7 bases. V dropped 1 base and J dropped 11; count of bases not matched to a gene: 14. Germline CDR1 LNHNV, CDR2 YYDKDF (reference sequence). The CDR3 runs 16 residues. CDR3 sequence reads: CATSRGGPGQLIFQYF. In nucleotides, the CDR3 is TGTGCCACCAGCAGAGGAGGGCCGGGACAGCTTATCTTTCAGTACTTC.

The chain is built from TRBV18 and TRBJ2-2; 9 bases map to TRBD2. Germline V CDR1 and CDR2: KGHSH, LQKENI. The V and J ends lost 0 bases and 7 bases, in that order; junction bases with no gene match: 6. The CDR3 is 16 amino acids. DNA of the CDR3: TGTGCCAGCTCACCACCCGCGGGAGGGCGAAACGGGGAGCTGTTTTTT. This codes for CASSPPAGGRNGELFF.

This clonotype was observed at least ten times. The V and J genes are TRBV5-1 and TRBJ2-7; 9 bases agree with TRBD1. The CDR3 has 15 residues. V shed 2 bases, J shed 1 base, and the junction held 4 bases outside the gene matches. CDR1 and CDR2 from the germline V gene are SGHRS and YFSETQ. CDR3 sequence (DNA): TGCGCCAGCAGCTTAACAGGGGGCTATTCCTACGAGCAGTACTTC. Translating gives CASSLTGGYSYEQYF.

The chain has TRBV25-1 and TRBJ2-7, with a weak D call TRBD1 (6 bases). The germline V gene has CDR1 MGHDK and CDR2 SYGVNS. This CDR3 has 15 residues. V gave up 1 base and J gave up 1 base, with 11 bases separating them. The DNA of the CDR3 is TGTGCCAGCAGTGAATCGGGACACATTTCCTACGAGCAGTACTTC. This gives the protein CASSESGHISYEQYF.

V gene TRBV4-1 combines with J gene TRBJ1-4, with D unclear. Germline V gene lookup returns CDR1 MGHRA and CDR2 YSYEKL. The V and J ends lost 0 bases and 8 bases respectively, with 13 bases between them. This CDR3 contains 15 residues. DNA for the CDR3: TGCGCCAGCAGCCAAGAAGGGCGGTTTTTGGAAAAACTGTTTTTT. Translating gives CASSQEGRFLEKLFF.

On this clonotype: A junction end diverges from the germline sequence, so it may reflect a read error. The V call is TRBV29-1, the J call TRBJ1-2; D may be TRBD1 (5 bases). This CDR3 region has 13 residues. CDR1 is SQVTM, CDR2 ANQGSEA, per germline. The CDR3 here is CSAEHPGPYGYTF. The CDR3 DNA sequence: TGCAGCGCTGAACACCCAGGGCCCTATGGCTACACCTTC.

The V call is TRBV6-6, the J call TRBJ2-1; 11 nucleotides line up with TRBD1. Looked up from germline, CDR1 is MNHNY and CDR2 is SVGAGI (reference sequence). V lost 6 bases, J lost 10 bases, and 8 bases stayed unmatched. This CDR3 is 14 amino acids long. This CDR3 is CASRLGQGEGEQFF. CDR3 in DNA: TGTGCCAGCAGGTTGGGACAGGGGGAAGGGGAGCAGTTCTTC.

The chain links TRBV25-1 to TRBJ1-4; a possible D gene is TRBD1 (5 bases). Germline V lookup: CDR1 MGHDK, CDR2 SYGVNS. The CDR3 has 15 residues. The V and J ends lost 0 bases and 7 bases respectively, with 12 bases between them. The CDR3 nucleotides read TGTGCCAGCAGTGAATATGGGGGAGGAGGTGAAAAACTGTTTTTT. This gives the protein CASSEYGGGGEKLFF.

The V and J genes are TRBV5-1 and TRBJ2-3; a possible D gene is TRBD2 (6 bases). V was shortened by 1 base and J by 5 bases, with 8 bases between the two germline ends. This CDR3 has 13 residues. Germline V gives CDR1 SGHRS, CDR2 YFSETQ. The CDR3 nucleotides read TGCGCCAGCAGCTTGCGGGAGAAAGATACGCAGTATTTT. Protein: CASSLREKDTQYF.

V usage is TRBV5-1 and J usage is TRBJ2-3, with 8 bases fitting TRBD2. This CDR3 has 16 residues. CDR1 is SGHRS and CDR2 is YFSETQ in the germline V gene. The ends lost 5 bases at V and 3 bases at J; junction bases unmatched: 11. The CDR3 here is CASSPSAGAVTDTQYF. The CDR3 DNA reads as TGCGCCAGCAGTCCCTCAGCGGGAGCTGTGACAGATACGCAGTATTTT.

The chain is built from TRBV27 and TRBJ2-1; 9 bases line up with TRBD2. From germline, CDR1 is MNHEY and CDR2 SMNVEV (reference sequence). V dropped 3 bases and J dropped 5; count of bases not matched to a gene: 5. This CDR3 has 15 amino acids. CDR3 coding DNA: TGTGCCAGCAGTTTTCTAAGCGGGGGGCACAATGAGCAGTTCTTC. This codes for CASSFLSGGHNEQFF.

The CDR3 sequence: CAVEGAFGEQYF. The DNA of the CDR3 is TGTGCCGTAGAGGGCGCTTTCGGGGAGCAGTACTTC. The rearrangement uses TRBV7-9 and TRBJ2-7; D perhaps matches TRBD2 (5 bases). V lost 11 bases and J lost 7, with 18 bases in between. The germline gives CDR1 SEHNR, CDR2 FQNEAQ (reference sequence). This CDR3 has 12 residues.

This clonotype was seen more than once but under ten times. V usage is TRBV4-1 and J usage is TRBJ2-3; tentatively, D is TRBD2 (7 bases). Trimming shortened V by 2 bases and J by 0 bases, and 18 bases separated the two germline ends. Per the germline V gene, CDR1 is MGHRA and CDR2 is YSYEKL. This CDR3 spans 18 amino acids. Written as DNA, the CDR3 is TGCGCCAGCAGCCAATGGTTCGGCGGGGGCCTTAGCACAGATACGCAGTATTTT. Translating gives CASSQWFGGGLSTDTQYF.